This T cell receptor (beta chain) is from a study of cytomegalovirus exposure and HLA in healthy donors. Study-level findings and limits: HLA alleles showed associations with some 15,000 TCR beta sequences in a later analysis, at a 0.05 false discovery rate. Within an earlier analysis, most TCR beta V segments proved productive either about 87% or about 30% of the time.

PCR used 60 Vbeta primers and 13 Jbeta primers. Sequenced by immunoSEQ multiplex PCR; TCRdb stores in-frame clones only, minus some. The sample lists over 200,000 clones; more than 60% were seen once. This clone was picked up a small number of times. As yet, its antigen is unknown. The CDR3 extends over 12 amino acids. Germline V gene lookup returns CDR1 LNHDA and CDR2 SQIVND (reference sequence). Germline trimming cut 6 bases from V and 9 bases from J; bases unmatched to any gene: 4. The clonotype was recovered from a woman in her sixties in good health and CMV-seropositive. V is TRBV19 and J is TRBJ1-1, with 10 positions matching TRBD1. The sequenced sample consisted of PBMCs. The CDR3 DNA reads as TGTGCCAGTAGCTCGGGACAGGGGCAAGCTTTCTTT. Translating gives CASSSGQGQAFF.